Below are 2 T cell receptor beta chains sequenced from a single sample in a study of cytomegalovirus exposure and HLA in healthy donors. Both 60 Vbeta primers and 13 Jbeta primers went into the PCR. The table came from immunoSEQ multiplex PCR; TCRdb's copy has only in-frame clones and leaves some out. This table holds under 150,000 clones, around 85% found once. Specimen: PBMCs. The receptors derive from a woman between 25 and 40 years old in good health and CMV-seropositive.

This chain connects TRBV7-2 to TRBJ2-4, with a weak D call TRBD1 (8 bases). The CDR3 loop spans 15 amino acids. Trimming removed 5 bases from V and 6 bases from J, with 17 bases in between. CDR1 SGHTA and CDR2 FQGNSA come from the germline V gene. The CDR3 protein is CASSPQGASGNIQYF. DNA of the CDR3: TGTGCCAGCAGCCCCCAGGGGGCTAGCGGAAACATTCAGTACTTC. The variable domain in full, completed from reference TRBV7-2 and TRBJ2-4, reads GAGVSQSPSNKVTEKGKDVELRCDPISGHTALYWYRQSLGQGLEFLIYFQGNSAPDKSGLPSDRFSAERTGGSVSTLTIQRTQQEDSAVYLCASSPQGASGNIQYFGAGTRLSVL.

This chain joins TRBV5-4 and TRBJ2-3, with TRBD2 matching over 13 bases. CDR1 is SGHNT, CDR2 YYREEE, per germline (reference sequence). The J segment lost 2 bases and the V segment lost 5 bases, leaving 5 bases of the junction unmatched. CDR3 size: 16 residues. The CDR3 loop is CASRSGLAGTTDTQYF. CDR3 DNA: TGTGCCAGCAGATCGGGACTAGCGGGGACCACAGATACGCAGTATTTT.